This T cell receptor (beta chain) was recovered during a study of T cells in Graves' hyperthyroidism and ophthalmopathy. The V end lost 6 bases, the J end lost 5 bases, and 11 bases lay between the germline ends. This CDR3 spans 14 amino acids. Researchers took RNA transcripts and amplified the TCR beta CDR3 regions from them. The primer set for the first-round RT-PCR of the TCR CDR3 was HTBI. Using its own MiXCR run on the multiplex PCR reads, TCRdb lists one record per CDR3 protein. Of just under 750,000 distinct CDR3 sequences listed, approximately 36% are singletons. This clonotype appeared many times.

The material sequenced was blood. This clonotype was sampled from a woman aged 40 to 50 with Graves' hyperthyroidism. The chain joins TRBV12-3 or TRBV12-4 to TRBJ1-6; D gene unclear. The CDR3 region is CASRVRWDNSPLHF. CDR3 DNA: TGTGCCAGCAGAGTCCGCTGGGATAATTCACCCCTCCACTTT.